This TCR beta chain was obtained from a study of T cell repertoires in cytomegalovirus infection. For the study at large: Matching HLA type and CMV infection were both indicated by public TCR beta signatures.

Comments on this clonotype: What it recognizes is unknown.

The CDR3 is 15 residues long. V lost 1 base to trimming and J lost 3 bases; unmatched junction nucleotides: 6. In germline, CDR1 is LNHNV, CDR2 YYDKDF (reference sequence). Study findings and constraints: The ex vivo response was dominated by HLA-C-restricted CMV-specific TCR beta clonotypes. Frequencies of public TCR beta families were cumulated, and this identified carriers of CMV plus the relevant HLA.

TCRdb used MiXCR to reprocess the reads, holding one entry per CDR3 protein. Here the sample spans approximately 310,000 distinct CDR3 sequences, roughly 25% being singletons. The chain joins TRBV15 to TRBJ2-7; 7 nucleotides align to TRBD2. Sequencing used cultured PBMCs, obtained from culture after CMV antigen stimulation. The receptor was derived from a human donor in good health (CMV status not recorded). Some clones in this sample may be carry-over from other donors' samples. CDR3 nucleotides: TGTGCCACCAGCAGAGGCCGCGGGGGAGTCTACGAGCAGTACTTC. Translation: CATSRGRGGVYEQYF.